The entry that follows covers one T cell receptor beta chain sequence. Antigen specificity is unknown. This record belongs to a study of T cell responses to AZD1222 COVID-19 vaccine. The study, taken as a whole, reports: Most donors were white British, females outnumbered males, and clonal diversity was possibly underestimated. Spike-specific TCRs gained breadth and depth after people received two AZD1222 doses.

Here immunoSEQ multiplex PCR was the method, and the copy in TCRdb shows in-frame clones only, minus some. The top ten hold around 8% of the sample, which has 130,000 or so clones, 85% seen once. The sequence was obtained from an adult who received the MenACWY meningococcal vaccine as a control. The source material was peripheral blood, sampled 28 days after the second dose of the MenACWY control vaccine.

CDR3 region: CASSQDGFGVSTGTDIFGYGYTF. CDR3 sequence (DNA): TGTGCCAGCAGCCAAGATGGTTTCGGTGTATCCACCGGGACAGACATATTCGGCTATGGCTACACCTTC. V and J are TRBV3-1 (or the pseudogene TRBV3-2) and TRBJ1-2; 7 nucleotides align to TRBD1. CDR1 is LGHDT, CDR2 YNNKEL, per germline (reference sequence). V lost 0 bases to trimming and J lost 4 bases; unmatched junction nucleotides: 29. The CDR3 is 23 residues long.